This paragraph reports one TCR beta chain. Its target is unknown. Cells sorted by CD45RO/CCR7/CD25/CD127/CD95/CD27 comprised CD4+ naive, central memory, regulatory and stem cell-like memory cells. This entry belongs to a study of beta chain features in type 1 diabetes. cDNA synthesis used the whole RNA isolate, giving expressed TCRB sequences. Some clones are missing from TCRdb's copy, which holds only in-frame ones; the method was immunoSEQ multiplex PCR. The sample lists hundreds of thousands of clones; around 68% were seen once. Overall study findings and caveats: Patients with Type 1 diabetes showed moderately but significantly shorter TCRB CDR3s in all four CD4+ subsets. Researchers could not determine here whether HLA type influences TCRB rearrangement. The study notes PCR might favor shorter templates equally in patients and controls.

V lost 5 bases and J lost 1, with 2 bases in between. Germline CDR1 reads KGHSH; CDR2 reads LQKENI. CDR3 length: 11 residues. The sample taken for sequencing was naive CD4+ T cells from blood. The origin of this receptor is a young man in good health. This chain uses TRBV18 with TRBJ2-5; no reliable D call. The chain's CDR3 is CASSVQETQYF. The CDR3 DNA follows: TGTGCCAGCTCAGTCCAAGAGACCCAGTACTTC.